The rows below give T cell receptor beta chains drawn from one sample of a study of graft-versus-host responses after intestinal transplantation. The data were produced by immunoSEQ multiplex PCR, yet TCRdb's version contains in-frame clones alone and is incomplete. The sample records approximately 93,000 clones, approximately 90% being singletons. No antigens are known for them. The sample was unstimulated CD8+ T cells sorted from spleen or lymph node cells, taken before transplant. The source of these receptors is a human donor who was the organ donor for an intestinal transplant. CDR3s include the opening cysteine and the closing phenylalanine or tryptophan. The D gene is left open where the match is weak. Part of the rows lack a size; the others show once, few, many or a class for expanded clones.

D | size | J | V | DNA | CDR3
NA | NA | TRBJ2-3 | TRBV6-5 | TGTGCCAGCAGTCACGGAGGGGATACGCAGTATTTT | CASSHGGDTQYF
NA | NA | TRBJ2-3 | TRBV27 | TGTGCCAGCAGTGACTTCTTCACAGATACGCAGTATTTT | CASSDFFTDTQYF
NA | NA | TRBJ2-2 | TRBV6-5 | TGTGCCAGCAGTTACATACAGGCAAGGTTGGAGCTGTTTTTT | CASSYIQARLELFF
TRBD2 | NA | TRBJ2-5 | TRBV7-3 | TGTGCCAGCAGCTTAATTCGGATGGCTAGCGGGGGGGGGCGAGAGACCCAGTACTTC | CASSLIRMASGGGRETQYF
NA | NA | TRBJ1-3 | TRBV6-6 | TGTGCCAGCAGTTCGATGTCCGGTGGAGCTGGAAACACCATATATTTT | CASSSMSGGAGNTIYF
TRBD1 | NA | TRBJ1-2 | TRBV6-5 | TGTGCCAGCAGTTACTCGGTCAGGACAGGGGTCTATGGCTACACCTTC | CASSYSVRTGVYGYTF
NA | NA | TRBJ1-1 | TRBV6-5 | TGTGCCAGCAGTCCGCTGGGGACACTAAACACTGAAGCTTTCTTT | CASSPLGTLNTEAFF
TRBD2 | NA | TRBJ2-5 | TRBV28 | TGTGCCAGCGTACACCCAACTACTAGCGATTTGGTCTTCGCGCAGCAAGAGACCCAGTACTTC | CASVHPTTSDLVFAQQETQYF
TRBD2 | NA | TRBJ2-3 | TRBV29-1 | TGCAGCGTTGAGAGCAGCCTAGCGGGAGGTTTAGGAGATACGCAGTATTTT | CSVESSLAGGLGDTQYF
NA | once | TRBJ1-1 | TRBV4-1 | TGCGCCAGCAGCCAAGTACAGGGCGGCATGAACACTGAAGCTTTCTTT | CASSQVQGGMNTEAFF
TRBD1 | once | TRBJ1-2 | TRBV6-6 | TGTGCCAGCAGTCTGACAGGGGCGCGTGGCTACACCTTC | CASSLTGARGYTF
TRBD1 | NA | TRBJ2-3 | TRBV13 | TGTGCCAGCAGCTCTGACAGGGACCCAGATACGCAGTATTTT | CASSSDRDPDTQYF
NA | NA | TRBJ2-1 | TRBV28 | TGTGCCAGCAGTTTTCTAGCCAATGAGCAGTTCTTC | CASSFLANEQFF
TRBD1 | NA | TRBJ1-2 | TRBV4-1 | TGCGCCAGCAGCCAAGATCCCCGACAGGGGGGTTTGAGCTACACCTTC | CASSQDPRQGGLSYTF
NA | NA | TRBJ2-5 | TRBV7-9 | TGTGCCAGCAGCTTAGTTGGGGGGGCACAAGAGACCCAGTACTTC | CASSLVGGAQETQYF
NA | once | TRBJ2-7 | TRBV7-9 | TGTGCCAGCAGCTCCCCTGGCTTATACGAGCAGTACTTC | CASSSPGLYEQYF
TRBD1 | NA | TRBJ2-2 | TRBV19 | TGTGCCAGTCACCAAATAAACAGGGGGCGGAGGACCGGGGAGCTGTTTTTT | CASHQINRGRRTGELFF
TRBD2 | NA | TRBJ2-3 | TRBV9 | TGTGCCAGCAGCGGAAGCGGGACGGGCACAGATACGCAGTATTTT | CASSGSGTGTDTQYF
NA | NA | TRBJ1-1 | TRBV9 | TGTGCCAGCAGCGGGAGAGACGGTCCCGCGAACACTGAAGCTTTCTTT | CASSGRDGPANTEAFF
TRBD2 | NA | TRBJ2-5 | TRBV9 | TGTGCCAGCAGCCCCAGCGGACTAGCGGGGGGGGTTCAAGAGACCCAGTACTTC | CASSPSGLAGGVQETQYF
NA | NA | TRBJ1-3 | TRBV6-5 | TGTGCCAGCAGTTACTCCCCAGGTGGTGGAAACACCATATATTTT | CASSYSPGGGNTIYF
NA | NA | TRBJ1-5 | TRBV28 | TGTGCCAGCAGCAGCGACAGGAGCAACCTTTATAGCAATCAGCCCCAGCATTTT | CASSSDRSNLYSNQPQHF
NA | NA | TRBJ2-5 | TRBV12-5 | TGTGCTAGTGGTTTGGTACGGAGTTACGGGGAAGAGACCCAGTACTTC | CASGLVRSYGEETQYF
TRBD1 | NA | TRBJ1-2 | TRBV5-1 | TGCGCCAGCAGCTTGGCCTGGACAGGGTCCTTCTATGGCTACACCTTC | CASSLAWTGSFYGYTF
TRBD2 | NA | TRBJ2-1 | TRBV6-1 | TGTGCCAGCAGTGTCCTCGTTAGCGGGGAGAGCTCCTACAATGAGCAGTTCTTC | CASSVLVSGESSYNEQFF
NA | NA | TRBJ2-1 | TRBV10-1 | TGCGCCAGCAGTCGGCGGGACAGCTTGAATGAGCAGTTCTTC | CASSRRDSLNEQFF
TRBD1 | NA | TRBJ1-1 | TRBV6-8 | TGTGCCAGCACCGGAGGGCAGGGGGCAACAACGGCTTTCTTT | CASTGGQGATTAFF
NA | NA | TRBJ1-2 | TRBV9 | TGTGCCAGCAATGAAGGGAGTGACTATGGCTACACCTTC | CASNEGSDYGYTF
NA | NA | TRBJ1-3 | TRBV7-9 | TGTGCCAGCAGCTTTATCTCAGGGATCTCTGGAAACACCATATATTTT | CASSFISGISGNTIYF
NA | NA | TRBJ2-7 | TRBV27 | TGTGCCAGCAGTTCGGGAGAATACGAGCAGTACTTC | CASSSGEYEQYF
NA | NA | TRBJ1-1 | TRBV15 | TGTGCCACCAGCAGAACAACAGGGATGAACACTGAAGCTTTCTTT | CATSRTTGMNTEAFF
TRBD2 | NA | TRBJ2-5 | TRBV27 | TGTGCCAGCAGTTTAATTGGAGCGGGGACAGAGACCCAGTACTTC | CASSLIGAGTETQYF
NA | NA | TRBJ1-1 | TRBV15 | TGTGCCACCAGCAGAGATCTATATATCCGCGGATTTGTGGCTTTCTTT | CATSRDLYIRGFVAFF
NA | NA | TRBJ2-7 | TRBV10-3 | TGTGCCATCAGTGAGGGGGGCCCCGGATCCTACGAGCAGTACTTC | CAISEGGPGSYEQYF
NA | NA | TRBJ2-1 | TRBV1 | TGCACCAGCAGCCAAGATCTCGGGAGGGCCGGGAATGAGCAGTTCTTC | CTSSQDLGRAGNEQFF
TRBD1 | NA | TRBJ2-7 | TRBV10-3 | TGTGCCATCAGTGCCGGGACAGGGTACCACGAGCAGTACTTC | CAISAGTGYHEQYF
NA | NA | TRBJ1-2 | TRBV6-5 | TGTGCCAGCAGTTACTCGAAGGTCAGGGGAGACTATGGCTACACCTTC | CASSYSKVRGDYGYTF
TRBD2 | NA | TRBJ2-1 | TRBV30 | TGTGCCTGGAGTGTAGAAGCGGGGGGGCCTAGAAATGAGCAGTTCTTC | CAWSVEAGGPRNEQFF
TRBD2 | NA | TRBJ2-1 | TRBV6-1 | TGTGCCAGCAGGAGACTAGCACCCTACAATGAGCAGTTCTTC | CASRRLAPYNEQFF
NA | NA | TRBJ1-5 | TRBV6-1 | TGTGCCAGCAGTGAAGCGCCGGGGGGCAATCAGCCCCAGCATTTT | CASSEAPGGNQPQHF
TRBD2 | NA | TRBJ2-2 | TRBV9 | TGTGCCAGCAGCGCGGGGACTAGCAGGACCGGGGAGCTGTTTTTT | CASSAGTSRTGELFF
TRBD2 | NA | TRBJ2-3 | TRBV16 | TGTGCCAGCAGCCATCCAAGCGGGAGTCAATCGGATACGCAGTATTTT | CASSHPSGSQSDTQYF
NA | NA | TRBJ2-7 | TRBV30 | TGTGCCTGGAGTCTCTCTAGCTGGCGGGATGAGCAGTACTTC | CAWSLSSWRDEQYF